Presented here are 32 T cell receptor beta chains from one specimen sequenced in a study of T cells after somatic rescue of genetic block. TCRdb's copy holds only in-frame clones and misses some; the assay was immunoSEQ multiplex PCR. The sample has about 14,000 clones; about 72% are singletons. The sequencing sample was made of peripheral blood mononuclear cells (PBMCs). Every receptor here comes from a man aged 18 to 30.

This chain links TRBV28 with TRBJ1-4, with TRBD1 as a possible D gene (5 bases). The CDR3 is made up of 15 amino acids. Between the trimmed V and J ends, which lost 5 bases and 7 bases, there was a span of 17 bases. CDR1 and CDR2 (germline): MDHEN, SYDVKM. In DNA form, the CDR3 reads TGTGCCAGCAGTGGTGGGGGACTGCTGCTTGAAAAACTGTTTTTT. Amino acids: CASSGGGLLLEKLFF.

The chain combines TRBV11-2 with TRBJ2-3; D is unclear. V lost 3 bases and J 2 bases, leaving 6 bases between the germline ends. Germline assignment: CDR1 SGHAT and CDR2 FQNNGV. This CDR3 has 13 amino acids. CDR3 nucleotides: TGTGCCAGCAGCTTCCTACCCACAGATACGCAGTATTTT. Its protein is CASSFLPTDTQYF.

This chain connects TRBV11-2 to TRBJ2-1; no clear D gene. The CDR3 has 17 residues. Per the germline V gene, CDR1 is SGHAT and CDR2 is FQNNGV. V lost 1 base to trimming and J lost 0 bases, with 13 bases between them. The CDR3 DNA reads TGTGCCAGCAGCTTAGCCTTTAAAGTGGGCTCCTACAATGAGCAGTTCTTC. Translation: CASSLAFKVGSYNEQFF.

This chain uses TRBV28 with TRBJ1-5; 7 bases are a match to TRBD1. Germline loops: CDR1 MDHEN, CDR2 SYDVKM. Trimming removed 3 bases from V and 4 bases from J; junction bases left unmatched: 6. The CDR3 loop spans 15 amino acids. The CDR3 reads CASSFWDSSNQPQHF. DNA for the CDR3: TGTGCCAGCAGTTTCTGGGACAGTTCTAATCAGCCCCAGCATTTT.

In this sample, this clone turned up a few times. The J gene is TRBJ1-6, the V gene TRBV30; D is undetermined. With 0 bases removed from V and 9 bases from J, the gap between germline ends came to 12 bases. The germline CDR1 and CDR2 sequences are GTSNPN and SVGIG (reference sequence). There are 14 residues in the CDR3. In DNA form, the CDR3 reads TGTGCCTGGAGTGTACCCTCTTGGGGTTCACCCCTCCACTTT. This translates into CAWSVPSWGSPLHF.

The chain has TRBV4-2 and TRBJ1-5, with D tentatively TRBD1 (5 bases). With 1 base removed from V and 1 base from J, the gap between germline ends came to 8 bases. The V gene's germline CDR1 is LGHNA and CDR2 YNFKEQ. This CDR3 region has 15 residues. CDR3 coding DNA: TGTGCCAGCAGCCAAGTAGGGGAGAGCAATCAGCCCCAGCATTTT. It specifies CASSQVGESNQPQHF.

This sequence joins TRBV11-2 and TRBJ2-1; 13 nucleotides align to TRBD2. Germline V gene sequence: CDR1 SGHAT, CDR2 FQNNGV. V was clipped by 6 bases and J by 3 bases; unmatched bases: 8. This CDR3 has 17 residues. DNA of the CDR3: TGTGCCAGCAGGCCCTTACTAGCGGGGGGGAACTACAATGAGCAGTTCTTC. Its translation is CASRPLLAGGNYNEQFF.

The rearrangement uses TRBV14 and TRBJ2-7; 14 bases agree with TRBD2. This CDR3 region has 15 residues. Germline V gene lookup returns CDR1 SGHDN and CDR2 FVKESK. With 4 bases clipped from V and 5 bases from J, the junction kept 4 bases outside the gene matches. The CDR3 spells CASSRGTSGSHEQYF. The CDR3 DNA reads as TGTGCCAGCAGCCGAGGGACTAGCGGGAGCCACGAGCAGTACTTC. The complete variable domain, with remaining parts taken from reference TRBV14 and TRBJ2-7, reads EAGVTQFPSHSVIEKGQTVTLRCDPISGHDNLYWYRRVMGKEIKFLLHFVKESKQDESGMPNNRFLAERTGGTYSTLKVQPAELEDSGVYFCASSRGTSGSHEQYFGPGTRLTVT.

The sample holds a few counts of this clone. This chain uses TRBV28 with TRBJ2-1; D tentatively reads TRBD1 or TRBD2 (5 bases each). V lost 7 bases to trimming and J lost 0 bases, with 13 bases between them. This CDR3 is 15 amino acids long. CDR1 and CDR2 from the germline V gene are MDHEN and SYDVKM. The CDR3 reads CASKPGPSSYNEQFF. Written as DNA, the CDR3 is TGTGCCAGCAAGCCGGGACCGAGCTCCTACAATGAGCAGTTCTTC.

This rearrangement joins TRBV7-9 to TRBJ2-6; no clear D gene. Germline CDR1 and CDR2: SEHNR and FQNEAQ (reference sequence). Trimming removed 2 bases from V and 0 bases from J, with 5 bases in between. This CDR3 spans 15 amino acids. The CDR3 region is CASSLQRSGANVLTF. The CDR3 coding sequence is TGTGCCAGCAGCTTACAGCGCTCTGGGGCCAACGTCCTGACTTTC.

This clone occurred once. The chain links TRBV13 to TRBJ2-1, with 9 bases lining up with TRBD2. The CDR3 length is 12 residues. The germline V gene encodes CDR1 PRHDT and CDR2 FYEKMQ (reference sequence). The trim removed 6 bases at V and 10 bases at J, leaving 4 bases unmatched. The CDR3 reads CASSRLAAEQFF. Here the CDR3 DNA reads TGTGCCAGCAGTCGACTAGCGGCGGAGCAGTTCTTC.

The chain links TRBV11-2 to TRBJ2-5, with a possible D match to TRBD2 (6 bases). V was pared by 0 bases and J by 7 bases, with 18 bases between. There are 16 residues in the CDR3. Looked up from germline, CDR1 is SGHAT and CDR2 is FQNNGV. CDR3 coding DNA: TGTGCCAGCAGCTTAGATTTCGCCGGGCAGGGAGGGACCCAGTACTTC. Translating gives CASSLDFAGQGGTQYF.

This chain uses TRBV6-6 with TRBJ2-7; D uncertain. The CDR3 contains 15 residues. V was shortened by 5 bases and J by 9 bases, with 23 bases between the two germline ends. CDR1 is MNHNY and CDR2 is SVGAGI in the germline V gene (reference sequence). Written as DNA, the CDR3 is TGTGCCAGCAGTCAATACTCGGACCAACGGATCCGGCAGTACTTC. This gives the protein CASSQYSDQRIRQYF.

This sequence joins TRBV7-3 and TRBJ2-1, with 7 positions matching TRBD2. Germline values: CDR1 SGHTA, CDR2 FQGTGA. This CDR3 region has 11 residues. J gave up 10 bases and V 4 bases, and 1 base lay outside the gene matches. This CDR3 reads CASSSGLEQFF. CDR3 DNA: TGTGCCAGCAGCTCGGGACTAGAGCAGTTCTTC.

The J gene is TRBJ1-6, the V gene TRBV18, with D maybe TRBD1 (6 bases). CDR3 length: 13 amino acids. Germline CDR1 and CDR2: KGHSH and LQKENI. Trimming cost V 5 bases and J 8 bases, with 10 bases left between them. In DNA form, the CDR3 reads TGTGCCAGCTCATGGAACAGGGATTCACCCCTCCACTTT. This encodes CASSWNRDSPLHF.

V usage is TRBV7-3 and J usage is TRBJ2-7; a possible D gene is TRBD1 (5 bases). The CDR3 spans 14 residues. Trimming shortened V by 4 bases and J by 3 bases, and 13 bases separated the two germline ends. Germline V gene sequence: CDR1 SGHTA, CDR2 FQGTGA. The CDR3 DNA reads TGTGCCAGCAGCTCCGGGCCCCAGGGCTACGAGCAGTACTTC. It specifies CASSSGPQGYEQYF.

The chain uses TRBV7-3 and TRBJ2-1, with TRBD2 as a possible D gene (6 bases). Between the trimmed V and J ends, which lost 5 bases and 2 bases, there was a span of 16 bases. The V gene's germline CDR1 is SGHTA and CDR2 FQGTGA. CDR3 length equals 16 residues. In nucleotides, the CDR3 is TGTGCCAGCAGCCCGTTAGCCGCGGGAACCTACAATGAGCAGTTCTTC. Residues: CASSPLAAGTYNEQFF.

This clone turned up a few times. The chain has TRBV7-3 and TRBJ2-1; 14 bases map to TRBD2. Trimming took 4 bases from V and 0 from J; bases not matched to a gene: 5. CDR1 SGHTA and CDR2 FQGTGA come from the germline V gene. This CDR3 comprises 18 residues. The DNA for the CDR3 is TGTGCCAGCAGCTCCAGACTAGCGGGGGGGTCCTCCTACAATGAGCAGTTCTTC. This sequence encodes CASSSRLAGGSSYNEQFF.

CDR3 loop: CASSWGQGTYEQYF. CDR3 in DNA: TGCGCCAGCAGCTGGGGACAGGGTACCTACGAGCAGTACTTC. V and J are TRBV5-1 and TRBJ2-7, with 9 bases aligning to TRBD1. This CDR3 comprises 14 residues. With 3 bases clipped from V and 2 bases from J, the junction kept 3 bases outside the gene matches. Germline-derived CDR1 and CDR2 are SGHRS and YFSETQ.

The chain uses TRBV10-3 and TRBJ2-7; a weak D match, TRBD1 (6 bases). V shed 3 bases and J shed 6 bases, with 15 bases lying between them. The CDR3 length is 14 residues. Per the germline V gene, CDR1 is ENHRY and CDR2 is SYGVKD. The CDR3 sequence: CAISDQGGRGEQYF. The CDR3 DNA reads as TGTGCCATCAGTGACCAAGGGGGTAGAGGCGAGCAGTACTTC.

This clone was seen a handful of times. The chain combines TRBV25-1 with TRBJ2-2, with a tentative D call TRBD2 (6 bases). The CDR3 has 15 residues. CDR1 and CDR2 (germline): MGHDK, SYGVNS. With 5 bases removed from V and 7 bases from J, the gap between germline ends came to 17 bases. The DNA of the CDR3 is TGTGCCAGCAGTTGGGTCCGGCCGGGGGACGGGGAGCTGTTTTTT. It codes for CASSWVRPGDGELFF.

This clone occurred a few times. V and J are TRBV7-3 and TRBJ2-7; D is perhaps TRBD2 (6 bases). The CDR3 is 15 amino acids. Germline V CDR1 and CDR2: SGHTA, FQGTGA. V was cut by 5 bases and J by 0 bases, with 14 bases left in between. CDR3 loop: CASSVLPGGSYEQYF. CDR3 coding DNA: TGTGCCAGCAGCGTTCTCCCCGGGGGCTCCTACGAGCAGTACTTC.

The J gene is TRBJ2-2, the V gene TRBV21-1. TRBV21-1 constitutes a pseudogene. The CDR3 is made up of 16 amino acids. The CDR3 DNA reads TGTGCCAGCAGCGGGACGGGAAGGATGGGGACCGGGGAGCTGTTTTTT. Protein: CASSGTGRMGTGELFF.

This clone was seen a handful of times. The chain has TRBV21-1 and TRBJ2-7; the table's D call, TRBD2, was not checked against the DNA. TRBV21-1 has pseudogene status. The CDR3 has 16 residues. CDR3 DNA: TGTGCCAGCAGCAAAGGTAAGCGGGGGAGGATGGACGAGCAGTACTTC. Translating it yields CASSKGKRGRMDEQYF.

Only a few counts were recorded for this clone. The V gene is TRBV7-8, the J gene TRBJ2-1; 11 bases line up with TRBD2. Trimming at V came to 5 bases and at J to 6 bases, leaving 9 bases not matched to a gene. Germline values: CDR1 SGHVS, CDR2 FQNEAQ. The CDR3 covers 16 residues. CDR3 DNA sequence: TGTGCCAGCAGCCCCGGGACTAGCGGTCCCCGCAATGAGCAGTTCTTC. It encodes CASSPGTSGPRNEQFF.

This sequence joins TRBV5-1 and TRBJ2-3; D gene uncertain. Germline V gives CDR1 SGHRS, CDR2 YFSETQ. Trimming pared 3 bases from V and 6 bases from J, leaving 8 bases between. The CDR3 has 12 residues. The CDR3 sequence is CASSSLMDTQYF. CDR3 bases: TGCGCCAGCAGCTCGCTGATGGATACGCAGTATTTT. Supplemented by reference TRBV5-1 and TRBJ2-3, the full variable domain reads KAGVTQTPRYLIKTRGQQVTLSCSPISGHRSVSWYQQTPGQGLQFLFEYFSETQRNKGNFPGRFSGRQFSNSRSEMNVSTLELGDSALYLCASSSLMDTQYFGPGTRLTVL.

The CDR3 DNA reads as TGTGCCAGCAGCCCGGGACTAGGAGGGGCCGGGGAGCTGTTTTTT. This translates into CASSPGLGGAGELFF. The V call is TRBV7-3, the J call TRBJ2-2, with 8 bases matching TRBD2. Losses at the gene ends were 5 bases for V and 6 bases for J; bases not matched to a gene: 8. The CDR3 sequence is 15 residues long. The V gene's germline CDR1 is SGHTA and CDR2 FQGTGA.

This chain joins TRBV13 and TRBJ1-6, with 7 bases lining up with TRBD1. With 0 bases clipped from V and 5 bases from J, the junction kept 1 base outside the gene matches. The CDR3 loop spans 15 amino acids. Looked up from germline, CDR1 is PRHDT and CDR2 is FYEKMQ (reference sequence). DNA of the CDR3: TGTGCCAGCAGCTTAGGGGGACAGCATAATTCACCCCTCCACTTT. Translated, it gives CASSLGGQHNSPLHF. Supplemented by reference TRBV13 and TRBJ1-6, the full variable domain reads AAGVIQSPRHLIKEKRETATLKCYPIPRHDTVYWYQQGPGQDPQFLISFYEKMQSDKGSIPDRFSAQQFSDYHSELNMSSLELGDSALYFCASSLGGQHNSPLHFGNGTRLTVT.

Written as DNA, the CDR3 is TGTGCCAGCAGTTACCCGGGAGGCGAGCAGTACTTC. Translation gives CASSYPGGEQYF. The rearrangement uses TRBV28 and TRBJ2-7; 7 positions match TRBD2. This CDR3 is 12 amino acids long. V gave up 4 bases and J gave up 6 bases; unmatched junction bases: 3. The germline CDR1 and CDR2 sequences are MDHEN and SYDVKM. The whole variable domain, remainder taken from reference TRBV28 and TRBJ2-7, is DVKVTQSSRYLVKRTGEKVFLECVQDMDHENMFWYRQDPGLGLRLIYFSYDVKMKEKGDIPEGYSVSREKKERFSLILESASTNQTSMYLCASSYPGGEQYFGPGTRLTVT.

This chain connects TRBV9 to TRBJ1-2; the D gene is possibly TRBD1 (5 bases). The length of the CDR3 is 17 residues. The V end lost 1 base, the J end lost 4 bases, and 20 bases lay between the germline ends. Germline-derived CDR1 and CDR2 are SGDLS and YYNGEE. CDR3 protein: CASSVLDKPIGVYGYTF. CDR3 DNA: TGTGCCAGCAGCGTATTGGACAAACCTATAGGGGTCTATGGCTACACCTTC.

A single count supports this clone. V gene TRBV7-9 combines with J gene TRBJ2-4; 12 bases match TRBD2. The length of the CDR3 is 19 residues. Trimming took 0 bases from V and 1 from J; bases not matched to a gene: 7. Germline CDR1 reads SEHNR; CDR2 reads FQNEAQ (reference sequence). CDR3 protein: CASSLAGLAGSLAKNIQYF. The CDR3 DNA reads TGTGCCAGCAGCTTAGCCGGACTAGCGGGGAGCCTGGCCAAAAACATTCAGTACTTC.

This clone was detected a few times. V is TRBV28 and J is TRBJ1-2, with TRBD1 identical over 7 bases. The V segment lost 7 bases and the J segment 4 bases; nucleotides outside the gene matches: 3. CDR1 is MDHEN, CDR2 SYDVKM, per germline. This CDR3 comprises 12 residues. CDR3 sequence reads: CASNRGVYGYTF. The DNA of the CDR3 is TGTGCCAGCAACAGGGGTGTCTATGGCTACACCTTC.